A single sample gave rise to the 8 T cell receptor beta chains below, sequenced in a study of T cells in Graves' hyperthyroidism and ophthalmopathy (dated by TCRdb to the late 2010s). The library relied on multiplex PCR. Sequencing was carried out with an Illumina HiSeq 2000. TCR beta CDR3 regions were amplified from RNA transcripts. A first-round RT-PCR of the TCR CDR3 used the HTBI primer set with the Qiagen OneStep RT-PCR kit. TCRdb's own reprocessing of the public reads used fastp at Q25 and MiXCR and kept productive beta chains. Rows with one shared CDR3 protein collapse into an entry with the most common genes and DNA. A total of about 540,000 distinct CDR3 sequences appear in this sample, just over 45% of them only once. In total, the top ten clones hold roughly 8.2% of the sample. The sequenced material came from peripheral blood or thyroid tissue (not recorded which). These receptor sequences come from a woman under 30 with Graves' hyperthyroidism.

J is TRBJ1-1 and V is TRBV7-9; 9 bases are shared with TRBD1. Germline trimming cut 5 bases from V and 3 bases from J; bases unmatched to any gene: 4. The CDR3 totals 14 residues. The germline V gene has CDR1 SEHNR and CDR2 FQNEAQ (reference sequence). CDR3 protein: CASSGQGIDTEAFF. CDR3 bases: TGTGCCAGCAGCGGACAGGGGATCGACACTGAAGCTTTCTTT.

J is TRBJ1-1 and V is TRBV7-9; D remains ambiguous. The length of the CDR3 is 13 residues. Germline CDR1 is SEHNR and CDR2 is FQNEAQ (reference sequence). The ends were cut back, 3 bases at V and 3 bases at J, with 8 bases in the middle. As DNA, the CDR3 is TGTGCCAGCAGCTTCGAGGAGGACACTGAAGCTTTCTTT. It translates to CASSFEEDTEAFF.

This clonotype has ten or more counts. The CDR3 region is CASSSGTGANRLQETQYF. The CDR3 DNA sequence: TGTGCCAGCAGTTCCGGGACAGGGGCCAACCGCCTCCAAGAGACCCAGTACTTC. The chain combines TRBV12-3 or TRBV12-4 with TRBJ2-5; TRBD1 agrees at 10 bases. This CDR3 is built from 18 residues. The J segment lost 1 base and the V segment lost 4 bases, leaving 12 bases of the junction unmatched.

Details on this clonotype: A much larger clone differs by one base, so this may be a read error. The chain combines TRBV12-3 or TRBV12-4 with TRBJ1-5; D unresolved. The ends were cut back, 4 bases at V and 6 bases at J, with 10 bases in the middle. There are 13 residues in the CDR3. The DNA for the CDR3 is TGTGCCAGCAGTTATATGACGGGTCAGCCCCAGCATTTT. As protein: CASSYMTGQPQHF.

The chain is built from TRBV29-1 and TRBJ2-2, with D perhaps TRBD2 (5 bases). The CDR3 sequence is 14 residues long. Germline CDR1 reads SQVTM; CDR2 reads ANQGSEA. Trimming left V 7 bases short and J 4 bases short, with 16 bases between. In DNA form, the CDR3 reads TGCAGCGGGGCTAGGGAGTGGGGCACCGGGGAGCTGTTTTTT. This sequence encodes CSGAREWGTGELFF.

This sequence joins TRBV29-1 and TRBJ1-2, with 9 nucleotides matching TRBD1. Per the germline V gene, CDR1 is SQVTM and CDR2 is ANQGSEA. The junction had 4 bases not matched to a gene; V was cut back by 7 bases and J by 7 bases. The CDR3 sequence is 11 residues long. For the CDR3, the DNA is TGCAGCGCTGGGACAGGGTCTGGCTACACCTTC. It codes for CSAGTGSGYTF.

This clonotype was observed a few times. The V gene is TRBV27, the J gene TRBJ1-1; D not resolved. V lost 2 bases to trimming and J lost 2 bases, with 6 bases between them. Germline V gives CDR1 MNHEY, CDR2 SMNVEV (reference sequence). This CDR3 is built from 13 residues. The CDR3 reads CASSLTDNTEAFF. The CDR3 nucleotides read TGTGCCAGCAGTTTAACAGATAACACTGAAGCTTTCTTT.

This clonotype occurred a few times. CDR3 nucleotides: TGTGCCAGCAGCAGGGGGGACAATTCACCCCTCCACTTT. Its protein product is CASSRGDNSPLHF. The chain recombines TRBV7-2 with TRBJ1-6, with D possibly being TRBD1 (6 bases). The CDR3 covers 13 residues. Germline CDR1 reads SGHTA; CDR2 reads FQGNSA. V was clipped by 5 bases and J by 7 bases, with 9 bases between them.